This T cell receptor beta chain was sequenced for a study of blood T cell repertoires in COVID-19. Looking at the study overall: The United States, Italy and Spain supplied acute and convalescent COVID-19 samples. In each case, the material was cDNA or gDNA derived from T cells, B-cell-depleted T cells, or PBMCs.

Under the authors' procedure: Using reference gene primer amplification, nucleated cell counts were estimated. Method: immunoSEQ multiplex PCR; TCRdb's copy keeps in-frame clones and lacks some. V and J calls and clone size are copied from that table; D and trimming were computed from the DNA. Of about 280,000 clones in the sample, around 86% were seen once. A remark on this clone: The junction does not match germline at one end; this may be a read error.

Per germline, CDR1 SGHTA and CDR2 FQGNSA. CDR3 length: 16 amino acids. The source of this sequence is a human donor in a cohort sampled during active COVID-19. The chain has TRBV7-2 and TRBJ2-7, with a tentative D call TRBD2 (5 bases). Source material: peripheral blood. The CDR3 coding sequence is TGTGCCAGCAACCCACGAGGGCCCTACCCTAACTACAAGCAGTACTTC. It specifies CASNPRGPYPNYKQYF.